This T cell receptor beta chain comes out of a study of cytomegalovirus exposure and HLA in healthy donors. The study, taken as a whole, reports: Rarity marked most TCR sequences, yet some public TCRs occurred in many donors. In a later analysis, most CMV-associated TCR beta chains appeared HLA-restricted. Based on reports, TCR beta sequences accurately predicted HLA-A and HLA-B alleles for most subjects.

The PCR contained 60 Vbeta and 13 Jbeta primers. Some clones are missing from TCRdb's copy, which holds only in-frame ones; the method was immunoSEQ multiplex PCR. Of 95,000 to 130,000 clones listed, around 60% were seen once; the top ten hold roughly 9%. Comment on this clone: Its cognate antigen is unknown.

The clonotype comes from a woman aged 40 to 50 in good health and CMV-seropositive. Specimen: PBMCs.

DNA for the CDR3: TGTGCCAGCAGAAGACGTGACAGGGGGGCGACTGAAGCTTTCTTT. Protein sequence: CASRRRDRGATEAFF. The V and J genes are TRBV6-5 and TRBJ1-1; 9 bases map to TRBD1. Per germline, CDR1 MNHEY and CDR2 SVGAGI. Trimming cost V 6 bases and J 5 bases; bases outside gene matches: 10. The CDR3 totals 15 residues.